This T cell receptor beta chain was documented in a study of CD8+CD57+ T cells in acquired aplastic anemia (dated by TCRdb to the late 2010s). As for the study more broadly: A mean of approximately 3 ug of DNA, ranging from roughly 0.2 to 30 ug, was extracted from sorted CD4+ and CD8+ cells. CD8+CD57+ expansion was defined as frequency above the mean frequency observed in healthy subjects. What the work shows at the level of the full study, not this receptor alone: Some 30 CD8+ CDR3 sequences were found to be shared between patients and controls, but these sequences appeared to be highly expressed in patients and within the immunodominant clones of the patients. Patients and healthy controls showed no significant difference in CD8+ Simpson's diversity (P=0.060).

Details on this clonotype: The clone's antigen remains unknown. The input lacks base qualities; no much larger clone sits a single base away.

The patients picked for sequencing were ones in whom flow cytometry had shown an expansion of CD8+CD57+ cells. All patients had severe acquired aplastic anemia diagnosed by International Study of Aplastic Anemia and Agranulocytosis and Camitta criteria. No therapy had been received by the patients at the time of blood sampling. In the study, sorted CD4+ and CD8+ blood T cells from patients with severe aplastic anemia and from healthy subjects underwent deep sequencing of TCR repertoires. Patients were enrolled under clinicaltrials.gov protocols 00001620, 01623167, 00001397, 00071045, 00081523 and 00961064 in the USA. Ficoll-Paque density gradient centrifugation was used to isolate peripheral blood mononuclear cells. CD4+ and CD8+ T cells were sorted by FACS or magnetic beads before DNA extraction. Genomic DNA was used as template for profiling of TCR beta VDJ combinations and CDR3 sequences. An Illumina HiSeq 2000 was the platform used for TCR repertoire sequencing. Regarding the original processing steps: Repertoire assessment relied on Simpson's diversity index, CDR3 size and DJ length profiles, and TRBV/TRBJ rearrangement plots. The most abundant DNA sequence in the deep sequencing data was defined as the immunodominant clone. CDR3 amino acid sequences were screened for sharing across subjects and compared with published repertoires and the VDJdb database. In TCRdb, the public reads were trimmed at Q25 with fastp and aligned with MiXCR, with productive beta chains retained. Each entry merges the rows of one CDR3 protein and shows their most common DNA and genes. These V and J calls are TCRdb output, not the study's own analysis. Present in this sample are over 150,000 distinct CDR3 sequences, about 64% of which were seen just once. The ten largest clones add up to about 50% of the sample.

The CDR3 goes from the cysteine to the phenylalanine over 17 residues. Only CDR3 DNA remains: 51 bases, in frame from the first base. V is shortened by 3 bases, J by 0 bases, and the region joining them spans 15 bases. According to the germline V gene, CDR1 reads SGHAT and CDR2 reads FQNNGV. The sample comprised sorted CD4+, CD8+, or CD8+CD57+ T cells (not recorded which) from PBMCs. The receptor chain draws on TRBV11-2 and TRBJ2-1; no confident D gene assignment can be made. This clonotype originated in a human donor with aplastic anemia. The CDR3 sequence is CASSLPLFPSSYNEQFF. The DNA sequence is TGTGCCAGCAGCTTGCCCCTCTTCCCCAGCTCCTACAATGAGCAGTTCTTC.